What follows describes a single T cell receptor beta chain. The sample comes from a study of blood T cell repertoires in COVID-19. About the study: Researchers got acute and convalescent COVID-19 samples from the United States, Italy and Spain. T cells, B-cell-depleted T cells, or PBMCs provided the cDNA or gDNA that served as material.

Clones were read by immunoSEQ multiplex PCR, and TCRdb kept only the in-frame ones, dropping some. In the table there are about 80,000 clones, 65% to 85% of which are singletons. V gave up 4 bases and J gave up 4 bases, with 20 bases separating them. The CDR3 has 16 residues. The germline V gene encodes CDR1 SGHDN and CDR2 FVKESK. The chain is built from TRBV14 and TRBJ2-7; possibly TRBD2 for D (6 bases). The specimen was peripheral blood. This clonotype was obtained from a man aged 55-75 years with active or convalescent COVID-19. In DNA form, the CDR3 reads TGTGCCAGCAGCCGATTCCAAGGGACTGGCGCATACGAGCAGTACTTC. The encoded protein is CASSRFQGTGAYEQYF. Full variable domain (rest looked up from reference TRBV14 and TRBJ2-7): EAGVTQFPSHSVIEKGQTVTLRCDPISGHDNLYWYRRVMGKEIKFLLHFVKESKQDESGMPNNRFLAERTGGTYSTLKVQPAELEDSGVYFCASSRFQGTGAYEQYFGPGTRLTVT.